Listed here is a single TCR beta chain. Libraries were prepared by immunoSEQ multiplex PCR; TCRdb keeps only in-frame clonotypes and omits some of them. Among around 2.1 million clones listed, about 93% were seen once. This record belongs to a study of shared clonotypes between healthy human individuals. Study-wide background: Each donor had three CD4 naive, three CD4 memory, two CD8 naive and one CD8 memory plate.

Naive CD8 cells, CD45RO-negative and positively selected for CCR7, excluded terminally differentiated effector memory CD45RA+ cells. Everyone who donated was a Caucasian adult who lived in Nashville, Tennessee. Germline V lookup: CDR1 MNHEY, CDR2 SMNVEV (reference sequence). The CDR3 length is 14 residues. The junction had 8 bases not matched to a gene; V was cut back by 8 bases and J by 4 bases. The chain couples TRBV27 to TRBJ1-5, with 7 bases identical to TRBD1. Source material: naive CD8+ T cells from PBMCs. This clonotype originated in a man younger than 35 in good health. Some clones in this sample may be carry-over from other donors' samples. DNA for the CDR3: TGTGCCAGCCGGGACAGTTACCAAAATCAGCCCCAGCATTTT. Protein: CASRDSYQNQPQHF.